This T cell receptor (beta chain) was observed in a study of T cell repertoires in cytomegalovirus infection. Study-wide findings and caveats: Accumulated public TCR beta family frequency recognized individuals carrying CMV together with the relevant HLA.

A note on this clonotype: Its antigen is not known.

In germline, CDR1 is SGHVS, CDR2 FQNEAQ. With 1 base clipped from V and 7 bases from J, the junction kept 10 bases outside the gene matches. CDR3 length equals 16 residues. Each CDR3 protein is one row after TCRdb ran MiXCR on the reads. Of about half a million distinct CDR3 sequences listed, about 42% are singletons. The TCR was taken from a human donor in good health (CMV status not recorded). Some clones in this sample may be carry-over from other donors' samples. This chain joins TRBV7-8 and TRBJ2-3; 8 positions agree with TRBD2. The material sequenced was cultured PBMCs, taken from culture after CMV antigen stimulation. CDR3 loop: CASSLGVRGDSNTQYF. CDR3 nucleotide sequence: TGTGCCAGCAGCTTAGGAGTGCGGGGGGACTCAAATACGCAGTATTTT.